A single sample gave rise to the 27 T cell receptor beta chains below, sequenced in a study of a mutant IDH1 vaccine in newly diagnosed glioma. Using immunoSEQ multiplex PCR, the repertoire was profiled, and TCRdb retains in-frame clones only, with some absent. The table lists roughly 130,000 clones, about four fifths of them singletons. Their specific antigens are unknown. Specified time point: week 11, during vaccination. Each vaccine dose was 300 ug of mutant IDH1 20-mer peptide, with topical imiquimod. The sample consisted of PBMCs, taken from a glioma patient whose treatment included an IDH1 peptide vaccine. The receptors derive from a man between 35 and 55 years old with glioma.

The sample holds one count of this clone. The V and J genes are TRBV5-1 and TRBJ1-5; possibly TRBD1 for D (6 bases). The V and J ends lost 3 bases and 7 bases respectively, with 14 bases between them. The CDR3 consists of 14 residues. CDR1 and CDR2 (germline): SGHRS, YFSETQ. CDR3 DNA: TGCGCCAGCAGCTCCGGGTTACAGGGCCAGCCCCAGCATTTT. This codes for CASSSGLQGQPQHF.

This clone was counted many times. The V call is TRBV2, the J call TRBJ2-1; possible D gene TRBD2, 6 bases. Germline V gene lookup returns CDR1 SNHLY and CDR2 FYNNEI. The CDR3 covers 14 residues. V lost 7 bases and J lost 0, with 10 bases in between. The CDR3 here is CASTRGISYNEQFF. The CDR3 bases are TGTGCCAGCACTCGCGGGATCTCCTACAATGAGCAGTTCTTC.

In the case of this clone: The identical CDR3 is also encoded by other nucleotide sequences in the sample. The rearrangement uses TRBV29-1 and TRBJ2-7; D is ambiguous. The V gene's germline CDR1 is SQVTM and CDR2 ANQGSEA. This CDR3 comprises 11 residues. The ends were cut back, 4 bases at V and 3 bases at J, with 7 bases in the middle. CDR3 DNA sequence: TGCAGCGTTGGCCAGAACTACGAGCAGTACTTC. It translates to CSVGQNYEQYF.

The CDR3 is CASSYSSGPGGKNIQYF. The CDR3, as DNA: TGTGCCAGCAGCTATTCTAGCGGGCCTGGGGGTAAAAACATTCAGTACTTC. The chain has TRBV7-2 and TRBJ2-4, with 8 positions matching TRBD2. Germline lookup yields CDR1 SGHTA and CDR2 FQGNSA. V was clipped by 4 bases and J by 4 bases; unmatched bases: 12. The CDR3 is made up of 17 amino acids.

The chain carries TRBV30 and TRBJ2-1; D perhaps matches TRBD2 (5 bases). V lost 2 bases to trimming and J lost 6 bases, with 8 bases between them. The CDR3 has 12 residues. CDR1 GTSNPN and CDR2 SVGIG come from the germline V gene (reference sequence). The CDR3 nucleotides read TGTGCCTGGAGTCGGGGTGGCAATGAGCAGTTCTTC. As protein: CAWSRGGNEQFF.

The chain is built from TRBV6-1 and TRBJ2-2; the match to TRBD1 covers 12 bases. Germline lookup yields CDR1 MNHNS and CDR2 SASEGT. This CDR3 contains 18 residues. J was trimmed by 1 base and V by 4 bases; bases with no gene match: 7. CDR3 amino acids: CASSVPGQGALNTGELFF. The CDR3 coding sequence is TGTGCCAGCAGTGTCCCGGGACAGGGGGCTTTGAACACCGGGGAGCTGTTTTTT.

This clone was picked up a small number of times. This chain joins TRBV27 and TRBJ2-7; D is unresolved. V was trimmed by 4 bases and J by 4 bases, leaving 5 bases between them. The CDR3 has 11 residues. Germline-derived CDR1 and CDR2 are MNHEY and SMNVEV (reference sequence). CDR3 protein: CASSSPYEQYF. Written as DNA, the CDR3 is TGTGCCAGCAGTTCCCCTTACGAGCAGTACTTC.

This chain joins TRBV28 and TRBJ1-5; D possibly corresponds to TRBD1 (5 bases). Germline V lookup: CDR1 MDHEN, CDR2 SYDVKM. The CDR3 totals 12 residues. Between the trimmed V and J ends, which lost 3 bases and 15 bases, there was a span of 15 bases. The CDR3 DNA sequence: TGTGCCAGCAGTTTTGAGACCCCTGGGGGGCATTTT. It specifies CASSFETPGGHF.

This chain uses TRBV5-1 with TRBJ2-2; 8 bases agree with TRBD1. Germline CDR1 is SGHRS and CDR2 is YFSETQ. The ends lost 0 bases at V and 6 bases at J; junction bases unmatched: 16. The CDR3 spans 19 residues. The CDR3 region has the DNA TGCGCCAGCAGCTTGGTGTCAGGGGGCGCATCGGGCCCAGCCGGGGAGCTGTTTTTT. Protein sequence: CASSLVSGGASGPAGELFF.

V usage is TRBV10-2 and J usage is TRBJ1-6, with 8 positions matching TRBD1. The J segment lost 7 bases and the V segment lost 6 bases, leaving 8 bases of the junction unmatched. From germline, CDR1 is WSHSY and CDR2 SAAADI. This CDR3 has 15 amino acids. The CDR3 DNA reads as TGCGCCAGCAGGGTCCGGGACAGGAGAAATTCACCCCTCCACTTT. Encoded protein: CASRVRDRRNSPLHF.

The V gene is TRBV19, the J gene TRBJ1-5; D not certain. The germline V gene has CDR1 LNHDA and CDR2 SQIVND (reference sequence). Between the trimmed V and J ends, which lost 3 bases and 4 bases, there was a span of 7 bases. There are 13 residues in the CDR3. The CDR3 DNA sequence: TGTGCCAGTAGTATCGGCGGGAATCAGCCCCAGCATTTT. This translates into CASSIGGNQPQHF.

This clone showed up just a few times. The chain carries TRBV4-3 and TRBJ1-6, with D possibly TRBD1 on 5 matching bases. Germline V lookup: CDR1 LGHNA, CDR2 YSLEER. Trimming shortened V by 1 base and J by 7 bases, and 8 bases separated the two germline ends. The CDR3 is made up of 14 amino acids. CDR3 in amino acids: CASSQVSGNSPLHF. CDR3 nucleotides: TGCGCCAGCAGCCAAGTGTCAGGGAATTCACCCCTCCACTTT.

The CDR3: CAISDLGLAGVYEQYF. CDR3 in DNA: TGTGCCATCAGTGACCTTGGACTAGCGGGAGTCTACGAGCAGTACTTC. This chain connects TRBV10-3 to TRBJ2-5, with 13 bases aligning to TRBD2. The tail of the sequence fits TRBJ2-7 better, so the J call may be wrong. The CDR3 consists of 16 residues. CDR1 ENHRY and CDR2 SYGVKD come from the germline V gene.

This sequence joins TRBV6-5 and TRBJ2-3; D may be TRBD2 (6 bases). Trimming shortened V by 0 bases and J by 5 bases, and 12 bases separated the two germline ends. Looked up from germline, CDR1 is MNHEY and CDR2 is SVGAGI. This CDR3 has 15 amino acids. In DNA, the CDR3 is TGTGCCAGCAGTTACTCGAGCGGAGGGGTAGATACGCAGTATTTT. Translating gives CASSYSSGGVDTQYF.

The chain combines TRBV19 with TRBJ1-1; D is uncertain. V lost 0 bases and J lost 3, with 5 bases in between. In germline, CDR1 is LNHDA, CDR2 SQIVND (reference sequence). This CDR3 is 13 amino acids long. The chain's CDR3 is CASSIDGDTEAFF. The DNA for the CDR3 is TGTGCCAGTAGTATAGACGGAGACACTGAAGCTTTCTTT.

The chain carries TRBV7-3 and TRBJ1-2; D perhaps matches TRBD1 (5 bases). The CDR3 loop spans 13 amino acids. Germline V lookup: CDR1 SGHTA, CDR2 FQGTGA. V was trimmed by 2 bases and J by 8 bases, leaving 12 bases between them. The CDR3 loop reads CASSLGGTEGYTF. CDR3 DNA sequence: TGTGCCAGCAGCTTAGGAGGGACTGAAGGCTACACCTTC.

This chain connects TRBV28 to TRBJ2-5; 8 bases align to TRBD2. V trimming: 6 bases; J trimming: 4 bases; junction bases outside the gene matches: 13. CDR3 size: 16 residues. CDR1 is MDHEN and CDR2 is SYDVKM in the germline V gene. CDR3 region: CASRSGFLAGGETQYF. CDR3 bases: TGTGCCAGCAGATCAGGGTTTCTGGCGGGAGGAGAGACCCAGTACTTC.

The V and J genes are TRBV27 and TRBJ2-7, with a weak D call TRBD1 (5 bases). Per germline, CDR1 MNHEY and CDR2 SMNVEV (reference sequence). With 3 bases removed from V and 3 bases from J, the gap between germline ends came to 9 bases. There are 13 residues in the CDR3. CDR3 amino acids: CASSFDSSYEQYF. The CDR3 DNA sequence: TGTGCCAGCAGTTTTGACAGTAGCTACGAGCAGTACTTC.

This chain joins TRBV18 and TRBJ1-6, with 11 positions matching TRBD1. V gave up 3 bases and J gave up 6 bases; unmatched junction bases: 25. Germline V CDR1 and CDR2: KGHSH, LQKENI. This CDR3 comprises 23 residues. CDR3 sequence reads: CASSPFRPLWGTGGTIGNSPLHF. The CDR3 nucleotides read TGTGCCAGCTCACCCTTTCGGCCCCTATGGGGGACAGGGGGAACGATTGGTAATTCACCCCTCCACTTT.

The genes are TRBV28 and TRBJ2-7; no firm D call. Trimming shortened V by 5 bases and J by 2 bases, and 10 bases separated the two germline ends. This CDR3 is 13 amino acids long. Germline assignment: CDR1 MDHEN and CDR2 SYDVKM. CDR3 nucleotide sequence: TGTGCCAGCAGTCCCACGGGTGCCTACGAGCAGTACTTC. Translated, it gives CASSPTGAYEQYF.

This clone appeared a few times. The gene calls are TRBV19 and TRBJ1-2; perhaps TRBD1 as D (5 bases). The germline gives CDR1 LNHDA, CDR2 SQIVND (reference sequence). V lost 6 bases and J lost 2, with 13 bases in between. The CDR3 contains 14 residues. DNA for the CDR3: TGTGCCAGTAGAGGGCCCGGGGGAAACTATGGCTACACCTTC. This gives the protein CASRGPGGNYGYTF. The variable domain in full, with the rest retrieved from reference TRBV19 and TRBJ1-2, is DGGITQSPKYLFRKEGQNVTLSCEQNLNHDAMYWYRQDPGQGLRLIYYSQIVNDFQKGDIAEGYSVSREKKESFPLTVTSAQKNPTAFYLCASRGPGGNYGYTFGSGTRLTVV.

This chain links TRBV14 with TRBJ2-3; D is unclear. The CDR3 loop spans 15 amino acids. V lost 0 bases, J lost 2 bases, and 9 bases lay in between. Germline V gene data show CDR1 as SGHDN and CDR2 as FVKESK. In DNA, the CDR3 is TGTGCCAGCAGCCAAGATTGGGGAACCACAGATACGCAGTATTTT. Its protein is CASSQDWGTTDTQYF.

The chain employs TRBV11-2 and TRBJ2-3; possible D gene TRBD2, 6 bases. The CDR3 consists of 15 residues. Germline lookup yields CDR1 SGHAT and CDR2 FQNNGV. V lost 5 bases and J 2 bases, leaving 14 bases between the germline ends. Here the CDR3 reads CASSPLALPTDTQYF. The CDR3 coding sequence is TGTGCCAGCAGCCCACTAGCCCTCCCCACAGATACGCAGTATTTT. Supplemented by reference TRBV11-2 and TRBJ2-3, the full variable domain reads EAGVAQSPRYKIIEKRQSVAFWCNPISGHATLYWYQQILGQGPKLLIQFQNNGVVDDSQLPKDRFSAERLKGVDSTLKIQPAKLEDSAVYLCASSPLALPTDTQYFGPGTRLTVL.

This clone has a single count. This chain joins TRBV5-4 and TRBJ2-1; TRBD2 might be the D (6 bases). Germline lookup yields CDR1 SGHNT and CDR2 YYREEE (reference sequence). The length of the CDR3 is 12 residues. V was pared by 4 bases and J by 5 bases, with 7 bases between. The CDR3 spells CASSRLDNEQFF. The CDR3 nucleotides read TGTGCCAGCAGCCGACTAGACAATGAGCAGTTCTTC. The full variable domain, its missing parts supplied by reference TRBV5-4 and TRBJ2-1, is ETGVTQSPTHLIKTRGQQVTLRCSSQSGHNTVSWYQQALGQGPQFIFQYYREEENGRGNFPPRFSGLQFPNYSSELNVNALELDDSALYLCASSRLDNEQFFGPGTRLTVL.

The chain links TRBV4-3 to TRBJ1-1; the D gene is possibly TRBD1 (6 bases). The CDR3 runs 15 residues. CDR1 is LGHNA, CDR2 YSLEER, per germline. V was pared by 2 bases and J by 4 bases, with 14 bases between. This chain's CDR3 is CASSQTWGGGTEAFF. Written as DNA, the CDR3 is TGCGCCAGCAGCCAAACCTGGGGGGGCGGCACTGAAGCTTTCTTT.

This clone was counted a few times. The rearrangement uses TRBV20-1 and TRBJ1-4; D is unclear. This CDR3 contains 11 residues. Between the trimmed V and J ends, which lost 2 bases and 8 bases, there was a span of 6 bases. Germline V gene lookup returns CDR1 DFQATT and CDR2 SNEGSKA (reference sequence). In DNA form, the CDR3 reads TGCAGTGCTAGATTCCGGGAAAAACTGTTTTTT. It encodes CSARFREKLFF.

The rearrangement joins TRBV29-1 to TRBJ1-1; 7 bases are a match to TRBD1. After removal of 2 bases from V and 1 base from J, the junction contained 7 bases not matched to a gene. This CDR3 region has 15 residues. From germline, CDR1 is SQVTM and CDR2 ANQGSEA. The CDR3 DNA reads TGCAGCGTTGAACGGCAGGGGGACAGGAACACTGAAGCTTTCTTT. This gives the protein CSVERQGDRNTEAFF.